Shown below are 15 T cell receptor beta chains from a single sample sequenced in a study of blood T cells in healthy people across ages. The use of a sample-barcoded 5' primer and a J-beta primer mix characterized a second PCR of about 6 to 12 cycles. TCRdb fed the 5' RACE reads into MiXCR, producing one record per CDR3 protein. The sample contains more than 700,000 distinct CDR3 sequences, around half of which appear only once. The sequenced sample consisted of blood. The receptors originated from an elderly man in good health.

The rearrangement joins TRBV6-5 to TRBJ2-1; 9 bases fit TRBD1. The CDR3 is 16 residues long. V was pared by 5 bases and J by 8 bases, with 13 bases of the junction left unmatched. CDR1 and CDR2 from the germline V gene are MNHEY and SVGAGI. CDR3 coding DNA: TGTGCCAGCAGTCCGACAGAGGACAGGGGAATCGATGAGCAGTTCTTC. It yields the protein CASSPTEDRGIDEQFF.

This clonotype appeared many times. The chain carries TRBV12-3 or TRBV12-4 and TRBJ2-5; D uncertain. Between the trimmed V and J ends, which lost 3 bases and 4 bases, there was a span of 6 bases. The CDR3 has 12 residues. CDR3: CASSLVVETQYF. Here the CDR3 DNA reads TGTGCCAGCAGTTTGGTGGTAGAGACCCAGTACTTC.

This clonotype was counted many times. The chain links TRBV29-1 to TRBJ1-2; TRBD1 might be the D (5 bases). Trimming left V 7 bases short and J 6 bases short, with 24 bases between. Germline CDR1 and CDR2: SQVTM and ANQGSEA. The CDR3 extends over 15 amino acids. The CDR3 DNA follows: TGCAGCGCCACCCGGAGAGGCCAGGGAGGGAATGGCTACACCTTC. As protein: CSATRRGQGGNGYTF.

V gene TRBV20-1 combines with J gene TRBJ2-7; D is ambiguous. V dropped 7 bases and J dropped 6 bases, with 19 bases sitting between them. Germline V lookup: CDR1 DFQATT, CDR2 SNEGSKA (reference sequence). The CDR3 sequence is 13 residues long. The CDR3 sequence: CSGVAELSREQYF. The CDR3 region has the DNA TGCAGTGGAGTCGCGGAGCTATCCCGCGAGCAGTACTTC.

V gene TRBV5-1 combines with J gene TRBJ2-1; 13 bases align to TRBD2. Germline loops: CDR1 SGHRS, CDR2 YFSETQ. The CDR3 totals 16 residues. With 4 bases clipped from V and 10 bases from J, the junction kept 11 bases outside the gene matches. The DNA for the CDR3 is TGCGCCAGCAGCCTCCGTGGACTAGCGGGAGTAGAGGAGCAGTTCTTC. The encoded protein is CASSLRGLAGVEEQFF.

V usage is TRBV5-6 and J usage is TRBJ2-5; D perhaps matches TRBD2 (5 bases). CDR3 length: 15 amino acids. Germline V CDR1 and CDR2: SGHDT, YYEEEE. V was trimmed by 2 bases and J by 3 bases, leaving 14 bases between them. CDR3 nucleotide sequence: TGTGCCAGCAGCTTCTATGGGATGGGAGAAGAGACCCAGTACTTC. Protein sequence: CASSFYGMGEETQYF.

V usage is TRBV7-2 and J usage is TRBJ2-1; either TRBD1 or TRBD2 may supply D (5 bases each). Germline assignment: CDR1 SGHTA and CDR2 FQGNSA. The CDR3 covers 16 residues. With 4 bases removed from V and 11 bases from J, the gap between germline ends came to 24 bases. The chain's CDR3 is CASSWESGQPTYKQFF. DNA of the CDR3: TGTGCCAGCAGCTGGGAGTCGGGGCAACCAACCTACAAGCAGTTCTTC.

This clonotype was seen a few times. This chain links TRBV7-3 with TRBJ1-5; 8 bases line up with TRBD1. Germline-derived CDR1 and CDR2 are SGHTA and FQGTGA. The ends lost 5 bases at V and 0 bases at J; junction bases unmatched: 9. CDR3 length: 17 residues. The CDR3 DNA reads TGTGCCAGCAGCCCGGACAGGGAGGCGTATAGCAATCAGCCCCAGCATTTT. This sequence encodes CASSPDREAYSNQPQHF. Using reference TRBV7-3 and TRBJ1-5 for the parts outside the CDR3, the full variable domain is GAGVSQTPSNKVTEKGKYVELRCDPISGHTALYWYRQSLGQGPEFLIYFQGTGAADDSGLPNDRFFAVRPEGSVSTLKIQRTERGDSAVYLCASSPDREAYSNQPQHFGDGTRLSIL.

This clonotype showed up many times. The V gene is TRBV7-9, the J gene TRBJ2-5, with D tentatively TRBD1 (6 bases). With the DNA end fitting TRBJ2-7 better, the J assignment may be wrong. Per germline, CDR1 SEHNR and CDR2 FQNEAQ (reference sequence). The CDR3 loop spans 14 amino acids. CDR3 DNA: TGTGCCAGCATGTGGAGTACAGGGAAGAACGAGCAGTACTTC. It yields the protein CASMWSTGKNEQYF.

With respect to this clonotype: A much larger clonotype is one base distant, so this may be a read error. J is TRBJ2-7 and V is TRBV5-6; 7 positions match TRBD1. This CDR3 is 15 amino acids long. From germline, CDR1 is SGHDT and CDR2 YYEEEE. The DNA of the CDR3 is TGTGCCAGCACTTCCTTCGGGACAGACGCCTACGAGCGGTACTTC. It specifies CASTSFGTDAYERYF.

The genes are TRBV7-6 and TRBJ2-4; D is possibly TRBD2 (6 bases). The closer fit of TRBJ2-7 to the DNA end suggests the J call may be wrong. Germline loops: CDR1 SGHVS, CDR2 FNYEAQ. This CDR3 is built from 14 residues. The DNA of the CDR3 is TGTGCCAGCAGCTCGGGAGACGCTCCAGGCGAGCAGTACTTC. Encoded protein: CASSSGDAPGEQYF.

This clonotype was counted a few times. This chain links TRBV29-1 with TRBJ2-7; TRBD1 is a possible D gene (6 bases). V was trimmed by 6 bases and J by 1 base, leaving 19 bases between them. Germline V gene sequence: CDR1 SQVTM, CDR2 ANQGSEA. CDR3 length: 15 amino acids. The CDR3, as DNA: TGCAGCGTGGTCTGGACAGATCATTCTTCCTACGAGCAGTACTTC. Residues: CSVVWTDHSSYEQYF.

The chain uses TRBV5-8 and TRBJ2-7, with D possibly being TRBD2 (6 bases). There are 14 residues in the CDR3. Germline assignment: CDR1 SGHTS and CDR2 YDEGEE. Trimming pared 2 bases from V and 2 bases from J, leaving 11 bases between. The CDR3 bases are TGTGCCAGCAGCTTTGGAGGGAATCCCTACGAGCAGTACTTC. The encoded protein is CASSFGGNPYEQYF.

DNA for the CDR3: TGTGCCAGCAGTGGAACTCTAGCGGGAGGTAACAATGAGCAGTTCTTC. Its protein product is CASSGTLAGGNNEQFF. The rearrangement links TRBV9 to TRBJ2-1; 11 nucleotides match TRBD2. Losses at the gene ends were 5 bases for V and 5 bases for J; bases not matched to a gene: 9. CDR1 SGDLS and CDR2 YYNGEE come from the germline V gene. The length of the CDR3 is 16 residues.

V usage is TRBV12-3 or TRBV12-4 and J usage is TRBJ2-5; either TRBD1 or TRBD2 may supply D (5 bases each). Trimming cost V 6 bases and J 4 bases, with 15 bases left between them. This CDR3 comprises 14 residues. The CDR3 spells CASSSGRNRETQYF. The CDR3 nucleotides are TGTGCCAGCAGCTCGGGACGGAATCGAGAGACCCAGTACTTC.